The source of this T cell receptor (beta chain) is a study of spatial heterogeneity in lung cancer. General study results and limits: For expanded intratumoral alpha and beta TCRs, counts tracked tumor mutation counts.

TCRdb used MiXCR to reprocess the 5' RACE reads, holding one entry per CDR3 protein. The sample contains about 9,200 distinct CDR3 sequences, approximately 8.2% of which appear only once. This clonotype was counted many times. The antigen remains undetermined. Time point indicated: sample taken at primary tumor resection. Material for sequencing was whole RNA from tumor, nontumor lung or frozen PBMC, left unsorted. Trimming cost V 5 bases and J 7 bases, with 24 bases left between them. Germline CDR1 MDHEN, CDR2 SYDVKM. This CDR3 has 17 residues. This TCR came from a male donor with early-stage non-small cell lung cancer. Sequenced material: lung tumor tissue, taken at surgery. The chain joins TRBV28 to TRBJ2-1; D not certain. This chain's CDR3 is CASSLWVARRMGNEQFF. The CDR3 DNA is TGTGCCAGCAGTCTTTGGGTAGCTCGGAGAATGGGGAATGAGCAGTTCTTC.